The rows below give T cell receptor beta chains drawn from one sample of a study of prognosis after radiotherapy for stage I lung cancer. Using its own MiXCR run on the multiplex PCR reads, TCRdb lists one record per CDR3 protein. The sample consists of about 27,000 distinct CDR3 sequences, around 42% of them appearing once. Sequenced here: PBMCs, sampled before or after stereotactic body radiation therapy (not recorded which). These TCRs come from a donor over 45 with non-small cell lung cancer. The CDR3 runs from the conserved cysteine through the conserved F or W. A D gene is named only where the DNA matches it firmly. Clone size is not always given. Where it is, it says once, few, many or a class for expanded clones.

J gene	clone size	V gene	D gene	CDR3 protein	CDR3 DNA
TRBJ2-7	-	TRBV11-2	-	CASRRQEGDSYEQYF	TGTGCCAGCAGGAGACAGGAGGGAGATTCCTACGAGCAGTACTTC
TRBJ2-5	-	TRBV12-3/TRBV12-4	-	CASREREYRETQYF	TGTGCCAGCAGAGAAAGGGAATATAGAGAGACCCAGTACTTC
TRBJ2-7	-	TRBV7-2	-	CASSLAAGAPKYEQYF	TGTGCCAGCAGCTTAGCCGCAGGTGCCCCAAAATACGAGCAGTACTTC
TRBJ1-2	medium-sized	TRBV6-1	-	CASSEGGHLGYTF	TGTGCCAGCAGTGAAGGGGGGCACCTAGGCTACACCTTC
TRBJ1-6	many	TRBV5-4	-	CASSSRTSGSPLHF	TGTGCCAGCAGCTCCCGGACATCGGGATCACCCCTCCACTTT
TRBJ2-2	few	TRBV20-1	TRBD2	CSARDLAGDTGELFF	TGCAGTGCTAGAGATCTAGCGGGAGACACCGGGGAGCTGTTTTTT
TRBJ2-3	-	TRBV20-1	TRBD2	CSARDISGGDTQYF	TGCAGTGCTAGAGATATAAGCGGGGGAGATACGCAGTATTTT
TRBJ2-1	many	TRBV20-1	TRBD2	CSASGTHLAGNEQFF	TGCAGTGCTAGTGGGACTCACCTAGCGGGAAATGAGCAGTTCTTC
TRBJ2-1	many	TRBV20-1	-	CSAIRSSPYNEQFF	TGCAGTGCCATCCGGAGCAGCCCCTACAATGAGCAGTTCTTC
TRBJ1-5	many	TRBV28	TRBD1	CASSSGQGYYGNQPQHF	TGTGCCAGCAGTTCGGGACAGGGGTATTATGGCAATCAGCCCCAGCATTTT
TRBJ2-7	-	TRBV4-1	-	CASSQVGLEGHYEQYF	TGCGCCAGCAGCCAAGTGGGGCTTGAGGGACACTACGAGCAGTACTTC
TRBJ2-3	many	TRBV12-5	-	CASGLTVDTQYF	TGTGCTAGTGGTTTGACGGTAGATACGCAGTATTTT
TRBJ2-5	many	TRBV12-3/TRBV12-4	TRBD1	CASSRTGVKLKTQYF	TGTGCCAGCAGCCGGACAGGGGTAAAGCTAAAGACCCAGTACTTC
TRBJ2-2	once	TRBV18	-	CASSPWGGPDTGGLFF	TGTGCCAGCTCACCATGGGGGGGCCCGGACACCGGTGGGCTGTTTTTT
TRBJ1-5	once	TRBV24-1	-	CATSEWTPWGDKPQHF	TGTGCCACCAGTGAGTGGACACCCTGGGGGGATAAGCCCCAGCATTTT
TRBJ2-3	-	TRBV18	-	CASSGTDSDAQYF	TGTGCCAGCTCAGGTACAGATTCAGATGCGCAGTATTTT
TRBJ2-3	many	TRBV14	-	CASSQDRGSTQYF	TGTGCCAGCAGCCAAGATAGGGGGAGTACGCAGTATTTT
TRBJ2-2	-	TRBV12-3/TRBV12-4	-	CASSRKGRVHGELFF	TGTGCCAGCAGCCGAAAGGGAAGGGTGCACGGGGAGCTGTTTTTT
TRBJ1-1	medium-sized	TRBV28	TRBD1	CASSHVPGQGKNTEAFF	TGTGCCAGCAGTCACGTCCCAGGACAGGGGAAGAACACTGAAGCTTTCTTT
TRBJ1-5	-	TRBV30	TRBD1	CSWRRGQAQPQHF	TGTTCCTGGAGAAGGGGGCAGGCTCAGCCCCAGCATTTT
TRBJ1-1	-	TRBV12-3/TRBV12-4	-	CASSPRDTEAFF	TGTGCCAGCAGCCCCAGGGACACTGAAGCTTTCTTT
TRBJ2-7	-	TRBV19	-	CASSIGGTREQYF	TGTGCCAGTAGTATTGGCGGGACCCGGGAGCAGTACTTC
TRBJ2-7	many	TRBV7-2	-	CASSSSLEQYF	TGTGCCAGCAGCTCCTCTCTAGAGCAGTACTTC
TRBJ1-5	many	TRBV19	TRBD1	CASSGPNRGNQPQHF	TGTGCCAGTTCGGGTCCAAACAGGGGAAATCAGCCCCAGCATTTT
TRBJ1-5	-	TRBV24-1	-	CATSEWTPWADRPQHF	TGTGCCACCAGTGAGTGGACCCCCTGGGCGGATCGGCCCCAGCATTTT
TRBJ2-3	-	TRBV12-3/TRBV12-4	-	CASSLPYRAPSTDTQYF	TGTGCCAGCAGTCTCCCCTACCGGGCCCCTAGCACAGATACGCAGTATTTT
TRBJ1-1	many	TRBV7-3	TRBD1	CASSSTGVNTEAFF	TGTGCCAGCAGCTCGACAGGGGTGAACACTGAAGCTTTCTTT
TRBJ2-7	-	TRBV12-3/TRBV12-4	TRBD2	CASSQRGGRGEQYF	TGTGCCAGCAGTCAGCGGGGGGGCCGGGGCGAGCAGTACTTC
TRBJ2-3	medium-sized	TRBV6-2/TRBV6-3	-	CASRYTSTDTQYF	TGTGCCAGCAGGTATACTAGCACAGATACGCAGTATTTT
TRBJ1-3	many	TRBV7-6	TRBD1	CASSIERRGLLNTIYF	TGTGCCAGCAGCATAGAACGGAGGGGGCTCTTGAACACCATATATTTT
TRBJ1-3	-	TRBV12-3/TRBV12-4	-	CASSNQNTIYF	TGTGCCAGCAGTAATCAAAACACCATATATTTT
TRBJ2-4	many	TRBV18	-	CASSPARGENIQYF	TGTGCCAGCTCACCAGCAAGGGGGGAAAACATTCAGTACTTC
TRBJ2-7	many	TRBV28	TRBD1	CASSYQWGQGGYEQYF	TGTGCCAGCAGTTATCAGTGGGGACAGGGGGGATACGAGCAGTACTTC
TRBJ2-7	many	TRBV18	TRBD1	CASSRTGGLDEQYF	TGTGCCAGCTCAAGGACAGGGGGCTTGGACGAGCAGTACTTC
TRBJ2-1	many	TRBV19	TRBD2	CASSLRTSGVDNEQFF	TGTGCCAGTAGTCTAAGGACTAGCGGGGTGGACAATGAGCAGTTCTTC
TRBJ2-3	once	TRBV28	-	CAFSTGSTDTQYF	TGTGCTTTCTCGACGGGATCCACAGATACGCAGTATTTT
TRBJ2-5	many	TRBV20-1	-	CSARADSLQETQYF	TGCAGTGCTAGGGCGGACTCGCTCCAAGAGACCCAGTACTTC
TRBJ2-1	-	TRBV6-1	TRBD2	CATQRELYNKKFF	TGTGCCACCCAGCGGGAGCTATACAATAAGAAGTTCTTC
TRBJ2-1	many	TRBV10-3	-	CAIRSPGEADKNEQFF	TGTGCCATCAGGAGCCCAGGGGAAGCGGATAAGAATGAGCAGTTCTTC